The 25 T cell receptor beta chains below all came from one sample that was sequenced in a study of radiation and T cells in renal cell carcinoma. Time point here: baseline pretreatment blood. Treatment: 15 Gy SBRT to primary tumor, nephrectomy 4 weeks later. Sequencing was performed with immunoSEQ multiplex PCR; in TCRdb, only in-frame clones are kept and a portion is missing. This repertoire shows approximately 140,000 clones, less than 85% found once; its top ten account for approximately 20%. The sequencing here drew on blood, taken from a patient whose treatment included radiotherapy and nephrectomy. The receptor set was obtained from a woman aged 45-59 years with renal cell carcinoma.

The J gene is TRBJ2-2, the V gene TRBV9; TRBD2 aligns across 7 bases. With V trimmed by 4 bases and J by 0 bases, 6 bases remained unmatched. This CDR3 comprises 16 residues. Germline CDR1 and CDR2: SGDLS and YYNGEE. CDR3 bases: TGTGCCAGCAGCCCTCTGGGACTACCGAACACCGGGGAGCTGTTTTTT. Translating gives CASSPLGLPNTGELFF.

This clone was observed once. The CDR3 protein is CASSRQGLMNTEAFF. The CDR3 nucleotides read TGTGCCAGCAGCCGACAGGGCCTGATGAACACTGAAGCTTTCTTT. This sequence joins TRBV7-9 and TRBJ1-1; 7 positions match TRBD1. Germline V CDR1 and CDR2: SEHNR, FQNEAQ (reference sequence). The V and J ends lost 5 bases and 0 bases, in that order; junction bases with no gene match: 6. This CDR3 has 15 residues.

In this sample, this clone turned up a few times. The chain recombines TRBV29-1 with TRBJ1-1; 8 nucleotides match TRBD1. This CDR3 comprises 11 residues. Losses at the gene ends were 6 bases for V and 9 bases for J; bases not matched to a gene: 6. Germline CDR1 and CDR2: SQVTM and ANQGSEA. DNA of the CDR3: TGCAGCGTAGAAATCAGGGGGCAAGCTTTCTTT. This gives the protein CSVEIRGQAFF.

The chain joins TRBV19 to TRBJ1-5; no definite D call. The germline V gene encodes CDR1 LNHDA and CDR2 SQIVND (reference sequence). V dropped 10 bases and J dropped 3 bases, with 16 bases sitting between them. CDR3 length: 14 residues. The CDR3 is CATSRGQNNQPQHF. The CDR3 DNA reads TGTGCCACCTCCCGAGGGCAGAACAATCAGCCCCAGCATTTT.

This rearrangement joins TRBV9 to TRBJ2-7, with 8 bases matching TRBD1. Unmatched junction bases numbered 5, after V lost 4 bases and J lost 2 bases. This CDR3 has 14 amino acids. CDR1 and CDR2 (germline): SGDLS, YYNGEE. CDR3 DNA: TGTGCCAGCAGCCGGACAGGGACAACCTACGAGCAGTACTTC. Translation gives CASSRTGTTYEQYF. Complete variable domain (other parts from reference TRBV9 and TRBJ2-7): DSGVTQTPKHLITATGQRVTLRCSPRSGDLSVYWYQQSLDQGLQFLIQYYNGEERAKGNILERFSAQQFPDLHSELNLSSLELGDSALYFCASSRTGTTYEQYFGPGTRLTVT.

The chain combines TRBV9 with TRBJ2-3; D may correspond to TRBD1 or TRBD2 (6 bases each). Trimming removed 0 bases at V and 6 bases at J, with 20 bases between. Per germline, CDR1 SGDLS and CDR2 YYNGEE. The length of the CDR3 is 17 residues. The CDR3 loop reads CASSVEGGLLAGDTQYF. CDR3 in DNA: TGTGCCAGCAGCGTAGAGGGGGGCTTGCTAGCCGGCGATACGCAGTATTTT. The variable domain in full, with the rest retrieved from reference TRBV9 and TRBJ2-3, is DSGVTQTPKHLITATGQRVTLRCSPRSGDLSVYWYQQSLDQGLQFLIQYYNGEERAKGNILERFSAQQFPDLHSELNLSSLELGDSALYFCASSVEGGLLAGDTQYFGPGTRLTVL.

The chain joins TRBV28 to TRBJ1-1; possible D gene TRBD1, 5 bases. With 8 bases removed from V and 1 base from J, the gap between germline ends came to 14 bases. Germline CDR1 is MDHEN and CDR2 is SYDVKM. CDR3 length equals 14 residues. The CDR3 coding sequence is TGTGCCAGCTCCTGGGATGGGGCGAACACTGAAGCTTTCTTT. This codes for CASSWDGANTEAFF.

The chain employs TRBV11-2 and TRBJ2-7, with D hard to call. Trimming pared 0 bases from V and 9 bases from J, leaving 12 bases between. The germline V gene encodes CDR1 SGHAT and CDR2 FQNNGV. The CDR3 totals 13 residues. The chain's CDR3 is CASSLENSYRQYF. The CDR3 bases are TGTGCCAGCAGCTTAGAAAACAGCTATAGGCAGTACTTC.

The rearrangement uses TRBV7-2 and TRBJ2-3, with D uncertain. Germline V gene lookup returns CDR1 SGHTA and CDR2 FQGNSA. The CDR3 loop spans 11 amino acids. Trimming removed 5 bases from V and 3 bases from J, with 3 bases in between. The CDR3 protein is CASSRTDTQYF. In DNA, the CDR3 is TGTGCCAGCAGCCGAACAGATACGCAGTATTTT.

The chain recombines TRBV30 with TRBJ1-1, with TRBD1 identical over 7 bases. Looked up from germline, CDR1 is GTSNPN and CDR2 is SVGIG (reference sequence). The CDR3 contains 13 residues. Trimming at V came to 4 bases and at J to 0 bases, leaving 2 bases not matched to a gene. CDR3 nucleotides: TGTGCCTGGACAGGGGGAATGAACACTGAAGCTTTCTTT. Amino acids: CAWTGGMNTEAFF.

This chain connects TRBV7-2 to TRBJ2-5, with 12 nucleotides matching TRBD2. The CDR3 consists of 16 residues. The V gene end was trimmed by 5 bases and the J gene end by 4 bases; junction bases not matched to a gene: 8. Looked up from germline, CDR1 is SGHTA and CDR2 is FQGNSA. This CDR3 reads CASSLRLAGVRETQYF. DNA of the CDR3: TGTGCCAGCAGCCTCCGACTAGCGGGAGTGCGAGAGACCCAGTACTTC.

This clone was counted a few times. The V gene is TRBV5-4, the J gene TRBJ1-1; D gene uncertain. CDR1 and CDR2 (germline): SGHNT, YYREEE (reference sequence). With 2 bases removed from V and 0 bases from J, the gap between germline ends came to 8 bases. This CDR3 contains 14 residues. CDR3 amino acids: CASSLFGLNTEAFF. CDR3 coding DNA: TGTGCCAGCAGCTTATTCGGGTTGAACACTGAAGCTTTCTTT.

The genes are TRBV6-1 and TRBJ2-1; 7 bases are a match to TRBD1. Germline CDR1 is MNHNS and CDR2 is SASEGT. Trimming removed 6 bases from V and 6 bases from J; junction bases left unmatched: 2. The CDR3 is 12 amino acids. Here the CDR3 DNA reads TGTGCCAGCAGAGACAGGGCCAATGAGCAGTTCTTC. Its translation: CASRDRANEQFF.

This clone showed up just a few times. The chain recombines TRBV5-6 with TRBJ1-2; TRBD1 aligns across 8 bases. The CDR3 has 14 residues. Germline loops: CDR1 SGHDT, CDR2 YYEEEE. The trim removed 4 bases at V and 3 bases at J, leaving 5 bases unmatched. The CDR3 sequence: CASSKGQVDYGYTF. The DNA of the CDR3 is TGTGCCAGCAGCAAGGGACAGGTCGACTATGGCTACACCTTC.

V gene TRBV5-1 combines with J gene TRBJ1-1; the D is unclear. Germline loops: CDR1 SGHRS, CDR2 YFSETQ. The ends were cut back, 0 bases at V and 3 bases at J, with 9 bases in the middle. The CDR3 runs 14 residues. The CDR3: CASSLGVGDTEAFF. In nucleotides, the CDR3 is TGCGCCAGCAGCTTGGGGGTAGGTGACACTGAAGCTTTCTTT. Using reference TRBV5-1 and TRBJ1-1 for the parts outside the CDR3, the full variable domain is KAGVTQTPRYLIKTRGQQVTLSCSPISGHRSVSWYQQTPGQGLQFLFEYFSETQRNKGNFPGRFSGRQFSNSRSEMNVSTLELGDSALYLCASSLGVGDTEAFFGQGTRLTVV.

This clone showed up many times. At one of its ends the junction is not consistent with the germline gene, which may arise from a read error. This chain joins TRBV19 and TRBJ1-6, with 8 bases lining up with TRBD1. Germline V gene data show CDR1 as LNHDA and CDR2 as SQIVND (reference sequence). CDR3 length equals 15 residues. The CDR3 region has the DNA TGTGCCAGTAGTTTAGACAGGGGAGGTAATTCACCCCTCCACTTT. This encodes CASSLDRGGNSPLHF.

This clone was seen a single time. The chain carries TRBV29-1 and TRBJ2-2; a possible D gene is TRBD2 (5 bases). The CDR3 is 12 amino acids. With 5 bases removed from V and 6 bases from J, the gap between germline ends came to 10 bases. The V gene's germline CDR1 is SQVTM and CDR2 ANQGSEA. CDR3 bases: TGCAGCGTTCTTGGAGGTCCCGGGGAGCTGTTTTTT. It translates to CSVLGGPGELFF.

The genes are TRBV28 and TRBJ2-7, with D possibly TRBD1 on 5 matching bases. Between the trimmed V and J ends, which lost 7 bases and 7 bases, there was a span of 14 bases. Germline CDR1 is MDHEN and CDR2 is SYDVKM. The CDR3 totals 12 residues. CDR3 protein: CASTLLGEEQYF. The CDR3, as DNA: TGTGCCAGCACCCTCTTAGGGGAAGAGCAGTACTTC.

Comments on this clone: At one end the junction does not follow the germline gene, possibly because of a read error. This chain uses TRBV6-6 with TRBJ1-4; weak D call: TRBD1 (6 bases). CDR1 MNHNY and CDR2 SVGAGI come from the germline V gene (reference sequence). This CDR3 is 15 amino acids long. The CDR3, as DNA: TGTGCCAGCAGCCTAGAAAGGACAGCTAATAAAAAACTGTTTTTT. Amino acids: CASSLERTANKKLFF.

This clone has just one count. No conserved phenylalanine or tryptophan ends this CDR3, so it is likely a read error. The V call is TRBV29-1, the J call TRBJ2-7; D uncertain. The CDR3 has 12 residues. In germline, CDR1 is SQVTM, CDR2 ANQGSEA. Trimming shortened V by 3 bases and J by 0 bases, and 6 bases separated the two germline ends. The CDR3 nucleotides are TGCAGCGTTGATACGGGCTCCTACGAGCAGTACCTC. This gives the protein CSVDTGSYEQYL.

V and J are TRBV4-3 and TRBJ2-2, with 9 nucleotides matching TRBD1. The trim removed 1 base at V and 7 bases at J, leaving 13 bases unmatched. The CDR3 runs to 18 residues. Germline V lookup: CDR1 LGHNA, CDR2 YSLEER. The CDR3 here is CASSQGSGQGTHLGELFF. As DNA, the CDR3 is TGCGCCAGCAGCCAAGGGTCTGGACAGGGGACCCACCTCGGGGAGCTGTTTTTT.

The chain is built from TRBV19 and TRBJ1-5; D gene ambiguous. Germline CDR1 reads LNHDA; CDR2 reads SQIVND (reference sequence). The CDR3 has 16 amino acids. V lost 1 base and J lost 5, with 15 bases in between. The CDR3 is CASSIGAAGNHQPQHF. CDR3 DNA sequence: TGTGCCAGTAGTATAGGGGCGGCGGGGAATCATCAGCCCCAGCATTTT.

This chain connects TRBV7-2 to TRBJ1-2, with D maybe TRBD1 (6 bases). Germline V gene sequence: CDR1 SGHTA, CDR2 FQGNSA. CDR3 length: 13 residues. Trimming pared 3 bases from V and 6 bases from J, leaving 11 bases between. CDR3 region: CASSLGGLNGYTF. For the CDR3, the DNA is TGTGCCAGCAGCTTGGGGGGCCTTAATGGCTACACCTTC.

The chain couples TRBV7-9 to TRBJ2-2; D is uncertain. V was shortened by 0 bases and J by 7 bases, with 6 bases between the two germline ends. Germline values: CDR1 SEHNR, CDR2 FQNEAQ (reference sequence). CDR3 length equals 13 residues. In DNA form, the CDR3 reads TGTGCCAGCAGCTTAGCGGGGTACGGGGAGCTGTTTTTT. It specifies CASSLAGYGELFF.

The J gene is TRBJ2-5, the V gene TRBV9; weak D call: TRBD1 (5 bases). The CDR3 has 13 amino acids. V lost 0 bases to trimming and J lost 5 bases, with 8 bases between them. The germline CDR1 and CDR2 sequences are SGDLS and YYNGEE. The CDR3 protein is CASSVEGVETQYF. CDR3 DNA sequence: TGTGCCAGCAGCGTAGAAGGGGTGGAGACCCAGTACTTC. The full variable domain, completed using reference TRBV9 and TRBJ2-5, is DSGVTQTPKHLITATGQRVTLRCSPRSGDLSVYWYQQSLDQGLQFLIQYYNGEERAKGNILERFSAQQFPDLHSELNLSSLELGDSALYFCASSVEGVETQYFGPGTRLLVL.